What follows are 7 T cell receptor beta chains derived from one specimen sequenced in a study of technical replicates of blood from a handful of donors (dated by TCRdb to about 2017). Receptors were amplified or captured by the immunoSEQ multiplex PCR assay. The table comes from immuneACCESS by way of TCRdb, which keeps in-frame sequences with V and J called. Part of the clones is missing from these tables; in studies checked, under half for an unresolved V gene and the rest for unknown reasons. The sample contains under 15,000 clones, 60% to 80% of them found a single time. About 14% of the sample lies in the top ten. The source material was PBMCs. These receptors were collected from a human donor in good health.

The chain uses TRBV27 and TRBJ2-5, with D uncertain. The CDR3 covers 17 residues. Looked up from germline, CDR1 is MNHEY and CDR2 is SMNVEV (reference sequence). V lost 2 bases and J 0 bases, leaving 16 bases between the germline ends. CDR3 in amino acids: CASSLTAPSGHQETQYF. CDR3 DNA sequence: TGTGCCAGCAGTTTAACAGCCCCATCCGGCCACCAAGAGACCCAGTACTTC.

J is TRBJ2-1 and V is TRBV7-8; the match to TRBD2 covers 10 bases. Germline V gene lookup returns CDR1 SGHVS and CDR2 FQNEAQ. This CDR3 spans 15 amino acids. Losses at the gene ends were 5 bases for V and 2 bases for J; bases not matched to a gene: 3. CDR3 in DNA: TGTGCCAGCAGCCCACTAGCGGGACCCTACAATGAGCAGTTCTTC. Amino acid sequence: CASSPLAGPYNEQFF.

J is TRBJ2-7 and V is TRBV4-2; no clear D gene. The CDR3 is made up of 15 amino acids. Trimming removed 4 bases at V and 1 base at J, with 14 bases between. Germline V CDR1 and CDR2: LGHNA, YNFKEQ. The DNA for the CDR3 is TGTGCCAGCAGCCTATTTCTTGGCCTTTCCTACGAGCAGTACTTC. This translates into CASSLFLGLSYEQYF.

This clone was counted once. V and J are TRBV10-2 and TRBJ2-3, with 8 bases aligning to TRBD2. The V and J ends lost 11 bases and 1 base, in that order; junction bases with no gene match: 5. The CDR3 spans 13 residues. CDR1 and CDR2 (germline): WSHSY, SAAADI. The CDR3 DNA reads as TGCGCCTCGGGAGGGGGAGGCACAGATACGCAGTATTTT. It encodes CASGGGGTDTQYF.

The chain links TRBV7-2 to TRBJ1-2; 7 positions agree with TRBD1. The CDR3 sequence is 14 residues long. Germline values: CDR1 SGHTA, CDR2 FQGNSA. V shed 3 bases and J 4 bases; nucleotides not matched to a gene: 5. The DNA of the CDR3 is TGTGCCAGCAGCTTTCAGGGGGACAGCTATGGCTACACCTTC. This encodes CASSFQGDSYGYTF.

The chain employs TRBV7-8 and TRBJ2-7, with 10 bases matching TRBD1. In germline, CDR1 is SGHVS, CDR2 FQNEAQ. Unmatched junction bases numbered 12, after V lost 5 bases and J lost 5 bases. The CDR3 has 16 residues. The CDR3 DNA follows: TGTGCCAGCAGCCCCCGGCGGACAGGGGGTTTCCACGAGCAGTACTTC. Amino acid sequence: CASSPRRTGGFHEQYF.

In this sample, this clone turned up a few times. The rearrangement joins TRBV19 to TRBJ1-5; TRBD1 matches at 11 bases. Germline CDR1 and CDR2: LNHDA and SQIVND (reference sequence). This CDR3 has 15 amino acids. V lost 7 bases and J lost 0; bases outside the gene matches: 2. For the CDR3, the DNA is TGTGCCAGTACTGGGACAGGGGGTAGCAATCAGCCCCAGCATTTT. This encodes CASTGTGGSNQPQHF.